This T cell receptor beta chain was sequenced during a study of beta chain features in type 1 diabetes. Study in general: Summed over all samples, the examined sorted cells came to about 110 million.

V was trimmed by 5 bases and J by 0 bases, leaving 8 bases between them. CDR3 size: 13 residues. Germline V gives CDR1 MGHDK, CDR2 SYGVNS. The authors reverse transcribed all of the isolated RNA, so sequencing captured expressed TCRB transcripts. Naive, central memory and regulatory T cell samples yielded a few million reads on average. Measured with immunoSEQ multiplex PCR; TCRdb has only the in-frame clones, and not every one. The sample carries about 450,000 clones, 10% to 12% recorded once. The V call is TRBV25-1, the J call TRBJ2-7; D uncertain. This TCR was sampled from a woman aged 18-29 years in good health. The source material was naive CD4+ T cells from blood. The CDR3 DNA reads as TGTGCCAGCAGTCGACGGTGCTCCTACGAGCAGTACTTC. Protein sequence: CASSRRCSYEQYF.